This T cell receptor beta chain was captured by sequencing in a study of Tregs in tolerant kidney transplant recipients. Study-wide findings and caveats: Findings come from small patient numbers and require larger validation. Biological reproducibility was not directly addressed, but technical replication error appeared minimal.

The CDR3 spans 13 residues. Trimming took 6 bases from V and 3 from J, leaving 11 bases between them. The germline gives CDR1 MNHEY, CDR2 SVGAGI. Thawed PBMCs were FACS-sorted into unstimulated CD4+CD25+CD127- regulatory T cells, CD4+CD25- non-regulatory cells, CD4 and CD8 cells. Produced via immunoSEQ multiplex PCR; TCRdb's table is partial and in-frame only. In the table there are approximately 90,000 clones, over 85% of which are singletons. As to this clone: Its antigen is unidentified.

What was sequenced was CD8+ T cells from blood. The sequence was obtained from a human donor in good health. J is TRBJ1-1 and V is TRBV6-5, with a possible D match to TRBD1 (5 bases). The DNA for the CDR3 is TGTGCCAGCAGAAGGGGAAGGCACACTGAAGCTTTCTTT. It encodes CASRRGRHTEAFF.